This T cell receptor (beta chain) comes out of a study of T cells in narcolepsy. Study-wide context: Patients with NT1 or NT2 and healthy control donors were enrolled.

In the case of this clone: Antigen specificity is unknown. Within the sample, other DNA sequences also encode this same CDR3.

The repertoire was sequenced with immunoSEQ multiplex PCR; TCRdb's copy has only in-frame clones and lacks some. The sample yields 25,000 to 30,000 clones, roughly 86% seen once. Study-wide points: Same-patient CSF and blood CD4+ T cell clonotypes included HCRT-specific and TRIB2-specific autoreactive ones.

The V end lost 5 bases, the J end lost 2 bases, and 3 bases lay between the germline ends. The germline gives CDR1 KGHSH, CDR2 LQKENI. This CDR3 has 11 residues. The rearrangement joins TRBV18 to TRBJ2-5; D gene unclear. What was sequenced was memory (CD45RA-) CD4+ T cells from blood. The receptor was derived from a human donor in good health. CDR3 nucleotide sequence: TGTGCCAGCTCAGGACAAGAGACCCAGTACTTC. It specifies CASSGQETQYF.